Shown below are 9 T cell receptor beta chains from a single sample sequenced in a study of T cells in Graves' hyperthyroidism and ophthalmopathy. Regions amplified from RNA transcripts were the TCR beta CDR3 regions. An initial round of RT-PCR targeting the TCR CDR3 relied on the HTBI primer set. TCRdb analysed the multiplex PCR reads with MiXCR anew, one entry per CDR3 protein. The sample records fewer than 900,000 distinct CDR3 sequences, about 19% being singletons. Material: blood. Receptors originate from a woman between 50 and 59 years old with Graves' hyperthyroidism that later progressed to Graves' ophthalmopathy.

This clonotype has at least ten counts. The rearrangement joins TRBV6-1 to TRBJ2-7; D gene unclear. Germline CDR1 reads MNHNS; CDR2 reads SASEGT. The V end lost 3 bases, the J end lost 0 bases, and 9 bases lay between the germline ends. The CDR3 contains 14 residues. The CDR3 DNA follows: TGTGCCAGCAGTGAGGATTTCAGCTCCTACGAGCAGTACTTC. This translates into CASSEDFSSYEQYF.

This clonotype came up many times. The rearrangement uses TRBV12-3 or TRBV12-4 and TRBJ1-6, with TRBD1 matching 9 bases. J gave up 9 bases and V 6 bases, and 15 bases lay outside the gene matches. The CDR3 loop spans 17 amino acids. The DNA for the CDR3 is TGTGCCAGCAGCAAACGGACAGGGGAAATCGTTCCTTCACCCCTCCACTTT. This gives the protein CASSKRTGEIVPSPLHF.

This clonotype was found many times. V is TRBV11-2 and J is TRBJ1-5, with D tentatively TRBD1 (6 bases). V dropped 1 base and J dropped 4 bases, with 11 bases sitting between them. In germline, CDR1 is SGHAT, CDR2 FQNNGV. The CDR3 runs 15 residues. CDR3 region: CASSLGITGNQPQHF. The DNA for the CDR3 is TGTGCCAGCAGCTTAGGAATTACAGGGAATCAGCCCCAGCATTTT.

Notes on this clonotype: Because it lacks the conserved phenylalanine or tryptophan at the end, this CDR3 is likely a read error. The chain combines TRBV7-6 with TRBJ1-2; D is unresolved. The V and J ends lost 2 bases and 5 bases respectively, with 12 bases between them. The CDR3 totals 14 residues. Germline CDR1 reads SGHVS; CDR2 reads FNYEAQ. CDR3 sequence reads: CASSLTDRGYGYTL. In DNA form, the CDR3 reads TGTGCCAGCAGCTTAACGGACCGGGGTTATGGCTACACCCTC.

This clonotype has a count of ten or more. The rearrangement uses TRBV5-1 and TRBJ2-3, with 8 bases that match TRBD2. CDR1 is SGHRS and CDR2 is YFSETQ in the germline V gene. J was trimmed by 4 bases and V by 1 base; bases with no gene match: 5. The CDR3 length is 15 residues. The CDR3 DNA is TGCGCCAGCAGCTTGTTTTCGGGGGGGGCAGATACGCAGTATTTT. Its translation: CASSLFSGGADTQYF.

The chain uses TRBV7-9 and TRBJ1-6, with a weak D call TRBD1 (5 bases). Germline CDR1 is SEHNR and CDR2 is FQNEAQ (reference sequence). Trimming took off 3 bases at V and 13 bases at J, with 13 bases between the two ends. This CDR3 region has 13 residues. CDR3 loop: CASSLNFGAPLHF. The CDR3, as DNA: TGTGCCAGCAGCTTGAACTTTGGGGCGCCCCTCCACTTT.

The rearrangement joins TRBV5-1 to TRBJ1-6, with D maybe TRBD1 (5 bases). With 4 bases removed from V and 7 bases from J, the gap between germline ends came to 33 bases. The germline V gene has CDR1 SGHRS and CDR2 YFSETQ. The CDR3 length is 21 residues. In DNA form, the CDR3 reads TGCGCCAGCAGCGTCGGACCCCGTTCAAGGGGAACCCTTGCTCAGAATTCACCCCTCCACTTT. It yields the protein CASSVGPRSRGTLAQNSPLHF.

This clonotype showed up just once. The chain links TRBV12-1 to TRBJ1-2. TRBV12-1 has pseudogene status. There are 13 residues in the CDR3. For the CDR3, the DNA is TGTGCCAGCAGCTGCGATCGGAACTATGGCTACACCTTC. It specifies CASSCDRNYGYTF.

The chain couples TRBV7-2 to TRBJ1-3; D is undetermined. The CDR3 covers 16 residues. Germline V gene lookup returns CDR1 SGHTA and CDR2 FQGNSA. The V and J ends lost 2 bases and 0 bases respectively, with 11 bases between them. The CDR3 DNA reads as TGTGCCAGCAGCTTACGGCGGGCCGACTCTGGAAACACCATATATTTT. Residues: CASSLRRADSGNTIYF.